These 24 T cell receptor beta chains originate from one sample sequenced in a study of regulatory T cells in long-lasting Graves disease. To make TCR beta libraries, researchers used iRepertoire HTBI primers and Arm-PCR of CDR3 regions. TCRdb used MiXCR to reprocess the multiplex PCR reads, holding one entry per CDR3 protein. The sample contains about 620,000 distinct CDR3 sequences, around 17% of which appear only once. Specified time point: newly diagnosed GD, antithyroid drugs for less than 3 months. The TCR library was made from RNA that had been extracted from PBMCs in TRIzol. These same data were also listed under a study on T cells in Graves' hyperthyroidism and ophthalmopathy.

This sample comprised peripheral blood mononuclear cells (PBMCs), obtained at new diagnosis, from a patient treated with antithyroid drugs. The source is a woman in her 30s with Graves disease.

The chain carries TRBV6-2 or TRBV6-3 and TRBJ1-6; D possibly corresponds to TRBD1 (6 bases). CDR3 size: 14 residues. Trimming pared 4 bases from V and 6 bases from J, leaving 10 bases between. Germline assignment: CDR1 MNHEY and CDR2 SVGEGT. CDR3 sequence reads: CASSSTGSNSPLHF. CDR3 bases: TGTGCCAGCAGTTCCACAGGGAGTAATTCACCCCTCCACTTT.

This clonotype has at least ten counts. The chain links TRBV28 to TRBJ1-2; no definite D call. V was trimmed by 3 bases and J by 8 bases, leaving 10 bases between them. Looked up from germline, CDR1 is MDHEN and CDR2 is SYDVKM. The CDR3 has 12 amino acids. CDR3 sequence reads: CASSFLRRGYTF. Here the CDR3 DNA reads TGTGCCAGCAGTTTTCTCCGGAGGGGCTACACCTTC.

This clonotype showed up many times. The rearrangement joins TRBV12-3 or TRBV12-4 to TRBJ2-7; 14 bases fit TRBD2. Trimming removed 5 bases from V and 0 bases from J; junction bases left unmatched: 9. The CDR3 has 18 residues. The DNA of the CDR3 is TGTGCCAGCAGTAAAGGACTAGCGGGAGGACTGAGCTCCTACGAGCAGTACTTC. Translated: CASSKGLAGGLSSYEQYF.

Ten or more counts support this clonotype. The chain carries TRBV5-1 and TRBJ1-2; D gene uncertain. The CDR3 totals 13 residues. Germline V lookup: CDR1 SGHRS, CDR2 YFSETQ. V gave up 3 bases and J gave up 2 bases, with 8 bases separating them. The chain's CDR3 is CASSSWVNYGYTF. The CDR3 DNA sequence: TGCGCCAGCAGCTCGTGGGTAAACTATGGCTACACCTTC.

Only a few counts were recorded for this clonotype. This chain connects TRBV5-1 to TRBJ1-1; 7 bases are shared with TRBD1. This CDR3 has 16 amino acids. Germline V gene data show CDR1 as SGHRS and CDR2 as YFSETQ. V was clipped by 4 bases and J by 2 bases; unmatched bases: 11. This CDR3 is CASSQATGTVNTEAFF. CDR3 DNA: TGCGCCAGCAGCCAAGCTACCGGGACAGTTAACACTGAAGCTTTCTTT.

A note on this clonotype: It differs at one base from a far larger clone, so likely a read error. The CDR3 sequence: CASSLAGVGWEQFF. The CDR3, as DNA: TGTGCCAGCAGTTTGGCGGGAGTGGGGTGGGAGCAGTTCTTC. This chain connects TRBV28 to TRBJ2-1; 7 positions agree with TRBD2. The CDR3 extends over 14 amino acids. Germline loops: CDR1 MDHEN, CDR2 SYDVKM. The V segment lost 3 bases and the J segment 10 bases; nucleotides outside the gene matches: 9.

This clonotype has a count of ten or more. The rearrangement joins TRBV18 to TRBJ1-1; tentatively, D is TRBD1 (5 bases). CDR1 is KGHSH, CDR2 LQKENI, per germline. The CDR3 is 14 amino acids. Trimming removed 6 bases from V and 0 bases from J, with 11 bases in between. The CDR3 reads CASSPGALNTEAFF. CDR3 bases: TGTGCCAGCTCTCCCGGGGCTCTGAACACTGAAGCTTTCTTT.

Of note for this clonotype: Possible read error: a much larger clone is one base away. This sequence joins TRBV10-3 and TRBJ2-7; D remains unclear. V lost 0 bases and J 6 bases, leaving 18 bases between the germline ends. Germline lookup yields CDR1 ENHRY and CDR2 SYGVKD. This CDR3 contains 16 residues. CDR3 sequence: CAISESTVPSYCEQYF. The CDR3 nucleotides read TGTGCCATCAGTGAGTCGACGGTCCCGTCCTACTGCGAGCAGTACTTC.

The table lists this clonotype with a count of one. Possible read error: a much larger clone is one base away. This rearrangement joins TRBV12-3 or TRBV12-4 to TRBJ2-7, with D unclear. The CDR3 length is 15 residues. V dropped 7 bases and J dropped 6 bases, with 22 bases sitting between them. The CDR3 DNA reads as TGTGCCAGCATCTCCCTAGGCACTCTAGTCTTCGAGCAGTACTTC. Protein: CASISLGTLVFEQYF.

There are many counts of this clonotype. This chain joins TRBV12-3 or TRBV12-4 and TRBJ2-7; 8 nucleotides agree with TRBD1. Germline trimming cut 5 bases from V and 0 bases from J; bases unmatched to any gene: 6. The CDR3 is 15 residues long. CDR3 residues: CASSDRGGSSYEQYF. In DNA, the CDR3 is TGTGCCAGCAGTGACAGGGGAGGAAGCTCCTACGAGCAGTACTTC.

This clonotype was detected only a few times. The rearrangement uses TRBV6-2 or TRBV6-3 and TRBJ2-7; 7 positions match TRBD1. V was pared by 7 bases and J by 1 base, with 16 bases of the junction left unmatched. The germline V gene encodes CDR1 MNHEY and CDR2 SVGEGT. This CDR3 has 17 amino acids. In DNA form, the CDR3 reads TGTGCCAGCACTCGGACAGGAAATCCTACTGCGTCCTACGAGCAGTACTTC. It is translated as CASTRTGNPTASYEQYF.

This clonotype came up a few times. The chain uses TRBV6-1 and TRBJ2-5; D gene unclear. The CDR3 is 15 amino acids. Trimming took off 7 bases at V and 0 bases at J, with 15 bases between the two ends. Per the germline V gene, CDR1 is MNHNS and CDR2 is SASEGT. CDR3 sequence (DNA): TGTGCCAGCACCATCAGCTCGGCATACCAAGAGACCCAGTACTTC. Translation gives CASTISSAYQETQYF.

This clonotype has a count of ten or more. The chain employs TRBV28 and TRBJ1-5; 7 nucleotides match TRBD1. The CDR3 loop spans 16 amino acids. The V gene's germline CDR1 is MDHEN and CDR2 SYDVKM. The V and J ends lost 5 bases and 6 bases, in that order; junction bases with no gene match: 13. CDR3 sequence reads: CASSPRTGVKIQPQHF. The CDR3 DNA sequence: TGTGCCAGCAGTCCCCGGACAGGAGTAAAAATTCAGCCCCAGCATTTT.

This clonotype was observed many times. The CDR3 reads CASSFLLIRDSSYEQYF. CDR3 sequence (DNA): TGTGCCAGCAGTTTCCTACTTATCCGGGACAGTTCCTACGAGCAGTACTTC. The V call is TRBV28, the J call TRBJ2-7; 7 bases match TRBD1. The CDR3 runs 17 residues. CDR1 and CDR2 (germline): MDHEN, SYDVKM. Germline trimming cut 3 bases from V and 1 base from J; bases unmatched to any gene: 12.

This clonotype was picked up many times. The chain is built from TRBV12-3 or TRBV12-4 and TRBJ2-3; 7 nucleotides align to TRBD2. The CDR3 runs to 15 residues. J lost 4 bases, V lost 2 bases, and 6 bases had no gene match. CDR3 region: CASSLSAGAADTQYF. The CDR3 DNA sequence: TGTGCCAGCAGTTTATCTGCGGGAGCGGCAGATACGCAGTATTTT.

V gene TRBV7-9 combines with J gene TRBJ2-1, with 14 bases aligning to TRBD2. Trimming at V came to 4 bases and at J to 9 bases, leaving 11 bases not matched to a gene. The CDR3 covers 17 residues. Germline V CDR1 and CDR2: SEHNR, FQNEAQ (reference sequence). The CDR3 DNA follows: TGTGCCAGCAGCTCAGGACTAGCGGGGGGTCTACGGGTTGAGCAGTTCTTC. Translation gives CASSSGLAGGLRVEQFF.

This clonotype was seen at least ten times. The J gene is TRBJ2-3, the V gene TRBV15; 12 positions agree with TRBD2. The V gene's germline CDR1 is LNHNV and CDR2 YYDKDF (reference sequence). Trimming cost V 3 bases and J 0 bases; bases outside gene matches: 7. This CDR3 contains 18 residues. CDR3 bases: TGTGCCACCAGCAGGGCAAGAGGACTAGCGGGAAGCACAGATACGCAGTATTTT. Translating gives CATSRARGLAGSTDTQYF. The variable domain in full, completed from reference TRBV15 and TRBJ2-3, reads DAMVIQNPRYQVTQFGKPVTLSCSQTLNHNVMYWYQQKSSQAPKLLFHYYDKDFNNEADTPDNFQSRRPNTSFCFLDIRSPGLGDTAMYLCATSRARGLAGSTDTQYFGPGTRLTVL.

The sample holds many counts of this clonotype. The CDR3 spells CASSKGSSSYEQYF. The CDR3 DNA reads TGTGCCAGCAGTAAAGGGTCCAGCTCCTACGAGCAGTACTTC. The chain carries TRBV27 and TRBJ2-7; D remains ambiguous. This CDR3 contains 14 residues. Germline-derived CDR1 and CDR2 are MNHEY and SMNVEV (reference sequence). V was clipped by 5 bases and J by 0 bases, with 11 bases between them.

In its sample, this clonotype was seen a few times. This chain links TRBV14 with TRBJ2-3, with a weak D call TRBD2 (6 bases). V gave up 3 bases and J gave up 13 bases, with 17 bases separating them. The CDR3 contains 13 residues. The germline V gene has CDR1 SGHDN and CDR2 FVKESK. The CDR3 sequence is CASSHLHGRGEYF. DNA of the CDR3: TGTGCCAGCAGCCACCTACACGGGCGGGGCGAGTATTTT.

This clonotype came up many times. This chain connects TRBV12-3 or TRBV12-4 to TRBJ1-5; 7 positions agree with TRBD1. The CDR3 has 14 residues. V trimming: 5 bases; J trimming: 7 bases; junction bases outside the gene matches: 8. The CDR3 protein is CASSTTGVGQPQHF. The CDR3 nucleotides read TGTGCCAGCAGTACCACAGGGGTAGGGCAGCCCCAGCATTTT.

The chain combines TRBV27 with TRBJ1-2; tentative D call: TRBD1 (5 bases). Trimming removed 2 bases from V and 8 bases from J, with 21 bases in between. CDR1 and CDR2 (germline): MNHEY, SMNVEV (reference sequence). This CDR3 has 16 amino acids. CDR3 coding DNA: TGTGCCAGCAGTTTAATTGGTACAGGACCCTCGGAAGGCTACACCTTC. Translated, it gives CASSLIGTGPSEGYTF.

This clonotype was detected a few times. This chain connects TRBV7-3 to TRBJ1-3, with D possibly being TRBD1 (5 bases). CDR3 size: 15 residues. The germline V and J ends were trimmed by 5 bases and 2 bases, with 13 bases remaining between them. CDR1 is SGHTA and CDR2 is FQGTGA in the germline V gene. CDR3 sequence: CASSPEWGAGNTIYF. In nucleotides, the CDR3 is TGTGCCAGCAGCCCCGAGTGGGGCGCTGGAAACACCATATATTTT.

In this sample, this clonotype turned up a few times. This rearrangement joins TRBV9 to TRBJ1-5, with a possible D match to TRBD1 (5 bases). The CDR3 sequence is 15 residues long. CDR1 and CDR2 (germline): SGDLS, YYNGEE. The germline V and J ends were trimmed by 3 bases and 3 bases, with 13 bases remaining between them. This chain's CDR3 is CASSGRGAFNQPQHF. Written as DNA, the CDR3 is TGTGCCAGCAGCGGACGCGGGGCCTTCAATCAGCCCCAGCATTTT.

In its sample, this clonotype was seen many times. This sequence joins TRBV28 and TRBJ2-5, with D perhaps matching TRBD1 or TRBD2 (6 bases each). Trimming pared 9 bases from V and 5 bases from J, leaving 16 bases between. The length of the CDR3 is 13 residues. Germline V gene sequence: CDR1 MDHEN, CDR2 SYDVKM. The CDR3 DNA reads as TGTGCCAGAAAAGACGGGGGCTATGAGACCCAGTACTTC. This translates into CARKDGGYETQYF.